This TCR beta chain was captured by sequencing in a study of cytomegalovirus exposure and HLA in healthy donors. Study-wide results and caveats: What TCR beta sequences reportedly achieved was accurate prediction of HLA-A and HLA-B alleles in most subjects.

Regarding this clone: Its antigen is undetermined.

The PCR contained 60 Vbeta and 13 Jbeta primers. Data came from immunoSEQ multiplex PCR; TCRdb stores just in-frame clones and leaves some out. This sample yields about 150,000 clones, of which 82% are seen a single time; roughly 3.5% belongs to the top ten. V lost 0 bases and J lost 0, with 12 bases in between. Germline V gives CDR1 LNHNV, CDR2 YYDKDF (reference sequence). The CDR3 is made up of 17 amino acids. V usage is TRBV15 and J usage is TRBJ1-3; no reliable D call. Material: PBMCs. The clonotype was recovered from a male donor in good health and CMV-seronegative. CDR3 in DNA: TGTGCCACCAGCAGAGATTATGCGGGGAGCTCTGGAAACACCATATATTTT. Translating gives CATSRDYAGSSGNTIYF.